The TCR beta chain under discussion was sequenced for a study of CD8 T cells in ankylosing spondylitis. Study-wide results and caveats: A TCR beta motif of about eight highly homologous variants seemed to mark ankylosing spondylitis blood. Some motif variants had been reported before (in reactive arthritis synovial fluid and blood).

The germline V and J ends were trimmed by 4 bases and 4 bases, with 15 bases remaining between them. Germline CDR1 reads MNHNS; CDR2 reads SASEGT. The CDR3 runs to 15 residues. The TCR beta libraries were generated through quantitative 5'-RACE incorporating molecular barcodes. TCRdb ran MiXCR on the 5' RACE reads and lists one entry per CDR3 protein. This table holds under 120,000 distinct CDR3 sequences, around 24% found once. This clonotype was picked up a small number of times. Its antigen is unidentified. This chain joins TRBV6-1 and TRBJ2-3, with TRBD2 as a possible D gene (6 bases). The clonotype was recovered from a male donor with ankylosing spondylitis. The sequencing sample was made of synovial fluid, either unsorted or a sorted T cell fraction (not recorded which). The chain's CDR3 is CASSVDYGGADTQYF. CDR3 bases: TGTGCCAGCAGTGTAGACTACGGGGGAGCAGATACGCAGTATTTT.